The rows below give T cell receptor beta chains drawn from one sample of a study of CD8 T cells in Susac syndrome. TCRdb reprocessed the immunoSEQ multiplex PCR reads with MiXCR, giving one entry per CDR3 protein. The sample shows approximately 180,000 distinct CDR3 sequences, approximately 95% of them seen only once. Sequencing input: CD4+ T cells from PBMCs. These TCRs come from a human donor with multiple sclerosis. The CDR3 runs from the conserved cysteine through the conserved F or W. A D gene is named only where the DNA matches it firmly. Clone size is not always given. Where it is, it says once, few, many or a class for expanded clones.

J	D	size	V	CDR3	DNA
TRBJ1-2	TRBD1	.	TRBV20-1	CSATPGSLSGGPHGYTF	TGCAGTGCGACCCCCGGTAGTTTATCAGGGGGGCCTCATGGCTACACCTTC
TRBJ2-7	.	.	TRBV2	CASLRLDEQYF	TGTGCCAGCCTTAGACTAGACGAGCAGTACTTC
TRBJ2-7	TRBD2	.	TRBV7-9	CASSSPTSGVIYEQYF	TGTGCCAGCAGCTCTCCGACTAGCGGGGTGATCTACGAGCAGTACTTC
TRBJ1-2	TRBD1	.	TRBV6-6	CASSDRGFGYTF	TGTGCCAGCAGCGACAGGGGGTTTGGCTACACCTTC
TRBJ2-3	.	.	TRBV5-6	CASRTGAGTQYF	TGTGCCAGCAGAACGGGGGCGGGGACGCAGTATTTT
TRBJ1-1	.	.	TRBV28	CASSLGVGGAFF	TGTGCCAGCAGTTTAGGGGTCGGGGGAGCTTTCTTT
TRBJ2-1	.	.	TRBV3-1	CASSQAGTYNEQFF	TGTGCCAGCAGCCAAGCGGGGACCTACAATGAGCAGTTCTTC
TRBJ2-1	TRBD2	once	TRBV20-1	CSASVAGGRGNEQFF	TGCAGTGCTAGCGTAGCGGGGGGCCGGGGCAATGAGCAGTTCTTC
TRBJ1-5	.	.	TRBV24-1	CATSDYREKGNQPQHF	TGTGCCACCAGTGACTACAGGGAGAAGGGCAATCAGCCCCAGCATTTT
TRBJ2-7	.	.	TRBV5-1	CASSLAVGVYEQYF	TGCGCCAGCAGCTTGGCAGTCGGGGTCTACGAGCAGTACTTC
TRBJ2-5	.	once	TRBV20-1	CSAEENGETQYF	TGCAGTGCTGAAGAGAACGGGGAGACCCAGTACTTC
TRBJ2-2	.	.	TRBV3-1	CASSQGDSYFGELFF	TGTGCCAGCAGCCAAGGAGACAGCTACTTCGGGGAGCTGTTTTTT
TRBJ2-2	.	.	TRBV7-9	CASSLYTVEELFF	TGTGCCAGCAGCTTATATACCGTTGAGGAGCTGTTTTTT
TRBJ1-5	TRBD1	.	TRBV7-7	CASSRRGGLTDTQHF	TGTGCTAGCAGCCGCAGGGGGGGCCTCACAGATACGCAGCATTTT
TRBJ2-5	TRBD1	.	TRBV27	CASNVQGRVGETQYF	TGTGCCAGCAACGTACAGGGGAGAGTGGGAGAGACCCAGTACTTC
TRBJ2-1	TRBD1	.	TRBV7-8	CASSERQGAYNEQFF	TGTGCCAGCAGTGAGAGACAGGGAGCCTACAATGAGCAGTTCTTC
TRBJ2-7	TRBD1	.	TRBV13	CASSSRGTGTYEQYF	TGTGCCAGCAGCTCCCGGGGGACAGGGACTTACGAGCAGTACTTC
TRBJ1-2	.	.	TRBV2	CASTRTELGDGYTF	TGTGCCAGCACCCGGACAGAGCTGGGGGATGGCTACACCTTC
TRBJ1-4	TRBD1	.	TRBV20-1	CSARTGFREKLFF	TGCAGTGCTAGGACAGGGTTTCGGGAAAAACTGTTTTTT
TRBJ1-1	TRBD1	.	TRBV14	CASSQESRTGNTEAFF	TGTGCCAGCAGCCAAGAATCGCGGACAGGGAACACTGAAGCTTTCTTT
TRBJ1-6	.	.	TRBV3-1	CASSQDSPLHF	TGTGCCAGCAGCCAAGATAGCCCCCTCCACTTT
TRBJ2-7	.	.	TRBV30	CAWSVTSWYEQYF	TGTGCCTGGAGTGTTACTAGCTGGTACGAGCAGTACTTC
TRBJ1-2	.	once	TRBV12-3/TRBV12-4	CASRPREGSWYGYTF	TGTGCCAGCAGGCCTCGAGAAGGGAGTTGGTATGGCTACACCTTC
TRBJ2-7	.	.	TRBV4-3	CASSQENGYEQYF	TGCGCCAGCAGCCAAGAGAACGGCTACGAGCAGTACTTC
TRBJ1-1	.	.	TRBV20-1	CSASPPGRSNTEAFF	TGCAGTGCTAGCCCCCCCGGACGGTCGAACACTGAAGCTTTCTTT
TRBJ1-5	.	.	TRBV4-3	CASSQVAAPYSNQPQHF	TGCGCCAGCAGCCAAGTGGCAGCACCGTATAGCAATCAGCCCCAGCATTTT
TRBJ2-7	TRBD1	.	TRBV29-1	CSVAGTGFDEQYF	TGCAGCGTCGCCGGGACAGGGTTCGACGAGCAGTACTTC
TRBJ2-7	.	.	TRBV20-1	CSARFGGLDEQYF	TGCAGTGCTAGATTCGGGGGACTCGACGAGCAGTACTTC
TRBJ1-2	.	once	TRBV20-1	CSASTSNYGYTF	TGCAGTGCCAGCACCTCAAACTATGGCTACACCTTC
TRBJ1-5	.	.	TRBV2	CASSRDNRNQPQHF	TGTGCCAGCAGTCGGGACAACCGCAATCAGCCCCAGCATTTT
TRBJ1-2	.	.	TRBV29-1	CSVYAGASNYGYTF	TGCAGCGTGTACGCAGGGGCGTCTAACTATGGCTACACCTTC
TRBJ2-1	.	.	TRBV6-2/TRBV6-3	CASSPYRNEQFF	TGTGCCAGCAGCCCCTATAGGAATGAGCAGTTCTTC
TRBJ2-7	.	.	TRBV20-1	CSARAGATYEQYF	TGCAGTGCTAGAGCTGGGGCAACCTACGAGCAGTACTTC
TRBJ2-5	TRBD2	.	TRBV20-1	CSARRLAGPQYF	TGCAGCGCTAGGAGGCTAGCGGGGCCCCAGTACTTC
TRBJ1-2	.	.	TRBV4-3	CASSQEDTARYGYTF	TGCGCCAGCAGCCAAGAAGATACCGCGCGCTATGGCTACACCTTC
TRBJ2-1	.	.	TRBV3-1	CASSHGTVNEQFF	TGTGCCAGCAGCCACGGGACGGTCAATGAGCAGTTCTTC
TRBJ1-4	.	.	TRBV29-1	CSAARGSNEKLFF	TGCAGCGCTGCTAGGGGCTCTAATGAAAAACTGTTTTTT
TRBJ1-5	.	.	TRBV2	CASSKEGNQPQHF	TGTGCCAGCAGTAAGGAGGGCAATCAGCCCCAGCATTTT
TRBJ1-2	.	.	TRBV6-5	CASSSRGGSGRDGYTF	TGTGCCAGCAGTTCAAGGGGTGGATCCGGGCGAGATGGCTACACCTTC
TRBJ2-2	.	.	TRBV11-2	CASSYPTGLGGSGETNTGELFF	TGTGCCAGCAGCTACCCCACCGGTTTAGGGGGGAGCGGGGAGACGAACACCGGGGAGCTGTTTTTT
TRBJ2-2	.	.	TRBV25-1	CASSERTSSAANTGELFF	TGTGCCAGCAGTGAACGTACCTCGTCTGCAGCGAACACCGGGGAGCTGTTTTTT
TRBJ2-5	.	.	TRBV7-9	CASSLTGQGGTQYF	TGTGCCAGCAGCTTAACGGGTCAGGGAGGGACCCAGTACTTC
TRBJ2-7	.	.	TRBV30	CACTGFREQYF	TGTGCCTGCACAGGGTTCCGCGAGCAGTACTTC
TRBJ2-7	.	.	TRBV6-5	CASGRDSKQYF	TGTGCCAGCGGCCGGGACTCGAAGCAGTACTTC
TRBJ2-5	.	.	TRBV6-2/TRBV6-3	CASTDDQETQYF	TGTGCCAGCACCGATGACCAAGAGACCCAGTACTTC
TRBJ1-1	.	few	TRBV29-1	CSVEQGRTEAFF	TGCAGCGTTGAACAGGGGAGGACTGAAGCTTTCTTT
TRBJ1-1	.	.	TRBV7-9	CASSLGQKEAFF	TGTGCCAGCAGCTTAGGACAGAAAGAAGCTTTCTTT
TRBJ2-2	.	.	TRBV30	CAWSRDRLNGELFF	TGTGCCTGGAGCCGCGACAGGCTTAACGGGGAGCTGTTTTTT
TRBJ2-5	.	.	TRBV27	CASSRLPQETQYF	TGTGCCAGCAGCCGCCTGCCCCAAGAGACCCAGTACTTC
TRBJ2-7	TRBD1	.	TRBV9	CASSPRTGAYPVEQYF	TGTGCCAGCAGCCCCCGAACAGGGGCCTACCCCGTGGAGCAGTACTTC
TRBJ2-1	.	.	TRBV7-9	CASSPTRGPNTVVDEQFF	TGTGCCAGCAGCCCTACACGGGGGCCAAACACAGTAGTAGATGAGCAGTTCTTC
TRBJ2-1	TRBD2	.	TRBV3-1	CASSEYRGDSYNEQFF	TGTGCCAGCAGCGAGTACCGGGGGGATTCCTACAATGAGCAGTTCTTC
TRBJ1-5	.	.	TRBV7-9	CASSLSFNQPQHF	TGTGCCAGCAGCTTATCGTTTAATCAGCCCCAGCATTTT
TRBJ1-1	TRBD1	.	TRBV29-1	CSVDETGTENTEAFF	TGCAGCGTTGACGAAACCGGGACAGAGAACACTGAAGCTTTCTTT
TRBJ2-3	.	.	TRBV5-1	CASSLQAASTDTQYF	TGCGCCAGCAGCTTGCAGGCGGCGAGCACAGATACGCAGTATTTT
TRBJ2-5	TRBD1	.	TRBV27	CASSSRTGSQYF	TGTGCCAGCAGTTCTCGGACAGGGAGCCAGTACTTC
TRBJ2-3	TRBD1	.	TRBV20-1	CSARGRAGTGRLDTQYF	TGCAGTGCTAGAGGCAGGGCAGGGACAGGTCGATTAGATACGCAGTATTTT